The entry below describes one T cell receptor (beta chain). The data belong to a study of blood T cell repertoires in COVID-19. Study members were between about 18 and 100 years old and lived in some 22 US regions. Categorization into cohorts depended on clinical history that participants reported. Recovered participants had two consecutive negative NP/OP PCR tests, healthcare professional clearance, or symptom resolution. V lost 0 bases to trimming and J lost 4 bases; unmatched junction nucleotides: 4. The CDR3 runs 16 residues. Germline CDR1 reads LGHDT; CDR2 reads YNNKEL (reference sequence). In the original processing: Counts of nucleated cells, estimated from reference gene primer amplification, were obtained. Method: immunoSEQ multiplex PCR; TCRdb's copy keeps in-frame clones and lacks some. V and J calls and clone size are given by that table; D and trimming were obtained from the DNA. This table has around 180,000 clones, roughly four fifths appearing once.

The sequence was collected from a man in his forties or fifties who had recovered from COVID-19. Sequencing was done on a sample of PBMCs or T cells enriched from blood (not recorded which). The chain recombines TRBV3-1 (or the pseudogene TRBV3-2) with TRBJ2-1; 9 bases agree with TRBD2. DNA of the CDR3: TGTGCCAGCAGCCAAGATTTAGCGGGGGCATACAATGAGCAGTTCTTC. It translates to CASSQDLAGAYNEQFF.